The 20 T cell receptor beta chains below were found in one sample sequenced in a study of OX40 agonist ivuxolimab in advanced cancers. The method was immunoSEQ multiplex PCR; TCRdb's version includes in-frame clones alone and lacks a portion of them. Among over 45,000 clones listed, around four fifths were seen once. The sample in question was CD4+ or CD8+ T cells sorted from blood, obtained in a trial of the OX40 agonist ivuxolimab. The source of these receptors is an adult with an advanced solid tumor such as melanoma, head and neck, liver or kidney cancer.

There are a few counts of this clone. This chain uses TRBV28 with TRBJ2-3, with 9 positions matching TRBD1. There are 14 residues in the CDR3. J was trimmed by 10 bases and V by 6 bases; bases with no gene match: 11. Germline loops: CDR1 MDHEN, CDR2 SYDVKM. CDR3: CASSRTGDFRPQYF. The CDR3 DNA reads as TGTGCCAGCAGCCGGACAGGGGACTTCAGGCCGCAGTATTTT.

This sequence joins TRBV4-2 and TRBJ1-1; D unclear. Germline CDR1 is LGHNA and CDR2 is YNFKEQ. The CDR3 length is 14 residues. Trimming stripped 4 bases from V and 4 bases from J, with 13 bases between. The CDR3 DNA is TGTGCCAGCAGCCCCCGTATTGTAGGCACTGAAGCTTTCTTT. Its translation: CASSPRIVGTEAFF.

The genes are TRBV14 and TRBJ2-5, with 8 bases aligning to TRBD1. Trimming at V came to 4 bases and at J to 1 base, leaving 5 bases not matched to a gene. Germline CDR1 and CDR2: SGHDN and FVKESK. The CDR3 has 15 amino acids. CDR3 sequence (DNA): TGTGCCAGCAGCCCCCGGACAGGGTCCCAAGAGACCCAGTACTTC. As protein: CASSPRTGSQETQYF. The variable domain in full, completed from reference TRBV14 and TRBJ2-5, reads EAGVTQFPSHSVIEKGQTVTLRCDPISGHDNLYWYRRVMGKEIKFLLHFVKESKQDESGMPNNRFLAERTGGTYSTLKVQPAELEDSGVYFCASSPRTGSQETQYFGPGTRLLVL.

V is TRBV6-5 and J is TRBJ2-6; D is unresolved. V lost 2 bases, J lost 0 bases, and 5 bases lay in between. Germline CDR1 and CDR2: MNHEY and SVGAGI. The CDR3 loop spans 15 amino acids. CDR3 amino acids: CASSYALSGANVLTF. The CDR3 DNA reads as TGTGCCAGCAGTTACGCACTCTCTGGGGCCAACGTCCTGACTTTC.

The rearrangement uses TRBV4-1 and TRBJ1-1, with 8 bases identical to TRBD1. The CDR3 is 16 amino acids. V lost 0 bases, J lost 6 bases, and 9 bases stayed unmatched. Germline assignment: CDR1 MGHRA and CDR2 YSYEKL. DNA of the CDR3: TGCGCCAGCAGCCAAGATCCGTCAGGGGGCCCTGCTGAAGCTTTCTTT. Translated, it gives CASSQDPSGGPAEAFF.

V usage is TRBV18 and J usage is TRBJ2-2; D is ambiguous. Germline CDR1 KGHSH, CDR2 LQKENI. V was trimmed by 1 base and J by 4 bases, leaving 10 bases between them. The CDR3 has 15 residues. CDR3 protein: CASSPLAVPTGELFF. In DNA form, the CDR3 reads TGTGCCAGCTCACCACTTGCGGTTCCCACCGGGGAGCTGTTTTTT.

The J gene is TRBJ2-3, the V gene TRBV7-3, with D unresolved. CDR1 is SGHTA and CDR2 is FQGTGA in the germline V gene. The CDR3 has 14 amino acids. Trimming removed 2 bases at V and 2 bases at J, with 8 bases between. The DNA for the CDR3 is TGTGCCAGCAGCTTAGCGGATCACACAGATACGCAGTATTTT. Protein sequence: CASSLADHTDTQYF.

This clone occurred a few times. The chain links TRBV7-2 to TRBJ2-7; TRBD2 might be the D (5 bases). The CDR3 sequence is 16 residues long. CDR1 and CDR2 from the germline V gene are SGHTA and FQGNSA. Trimming cost V 1 base and J 2 bases, with 15 bases left between them. The CDR3 region has the DNA TGTGCCAGCAGCTTAGATCCCAATTTGCGGGCCTACGAGCAGTACTTC. Its protein product is CASSLDPNLRAYEQYF.

This clone was detected only once. The J gene is TRBJ1-2, the V gene TRBV6-1, with D possibly TRBD1 on 5 matching bases. Germline assignment: CDR1 MNHNS and CDR2 SASEGT. This CDR3 has 11 residues. V lost 6 bases to trimming and J lost 8 bases, with 10 bases between them. CDR3 in amino acids: CASRQSGGYTF. The CDR3 DNA sequence: TGTGCCAGCAGGCAGTCAGGGGGCTACACCTTC.

The chain links TRBV19 to TRBJ1-1, with 8 bases fitting TRBD1. CDR1 and CDR2 from the germline V gene are LNHDA and SQIVND (reference sequence). This CDR3 contains 14 residues. V trimming: 6 bases; J trimming: 4 bases; junction bases outside the gene matches: 7. The CDR3 DNA sequence: TGTGCCAGTAGATCGCAGGGGGCTGCCACTGAAGCTTTCTTT. Translated: CASRSQGAATEAFF.

The V gene is TRBV2, the J gene TRBJ2-3; D not resolved. This CDR3 region has 16 residues. V was pared by 7 bases and J by 2 bases, with 19 bases between. The germline CDR1 and CDR2 sequences are SNHLY and FYNNEI. The CDR3 nucleotides are TGTGCCAGCAAGGTACTCGCGGTCCCTCCCACAGATACGCAGTATTTT. Amino acids: CASKVLAVPPTDTQYF.

The rearrangement uses TRBV7-2 and TRBJ2-7; maybe TRBD1 (6 bases). Germline V gives CDR1 SGHTA, CDR2 FQGNSA. Trimming took off 2 bases at V and 0 bases at J, with 11 bases between the two ends. The CDR3 has 15 amino acids. The chain's CDR3 is CASSLPGHYSYEQYF. The CDR3 DNA follows: TGTGCCAGCAGCTTACCGGGACACTACTCCTACGAGCAGTACTTC.

The chain recombines TRBV6-5 with TRBJ1-2; D possibly corresponds to TRBD1 (6 bases). V was pared by 8 bases and J by 4 bases, with 17 bases between. The CDR3 runs 14 residues. Germline V CDR1 and CDR2: MNHEY, SVGAGI. CDR3: CASRLGASSYGYTF. The CDR3 DNA reads as TGTGCCAGCCGGCTGGGGGCCAGCTCCTATGGCTACACCTTC.

The chain recombines TRBV11-1 with TRBJ2-3; D is ambiguous. Trimming shortened V by 0 bases and J by 2 bases, and 3 bases separated the two germline ends. The CDR3 has 13 residues. Looked up from germline, CDR1 is SGHAT and CDR2 is FQDESV (reference sequence). In DNA, the CDR3 is TGTGCCAGCAGCTTAGCAACCACAGATACGCAGTATTTT. Protein product: CASSLATTDTQYF.

V usage is TRBV18 and J usage is TRBJ1-2; D ambiguous. The length of the CDR3 is 13 residues. Trimming left V 2 bases short and J 6 bases short, with 10 bases between. Germline V CDR1 and CDR2: KGHSH, LQKENI. The CDR3 reads CASSPRNSDGYTF. In DNA, the CDR3 is TGTGCCAGCTCACCAAGGAACAGCGATGGCTACACCTTC.

This chain uses TRBV6-5 with TRBJ2-4; TRBD1 is a possible D gene (5 bases). V was pared by 6 bases and J by 7 bases, with 10 bases between. The CDR3 loop spans 12 amino acids. Germline CDR1 MNHEY, CDR2 SVGAGI. The CDR3 DNA reads TGTGCCAGCAGCGCTAAGGGGAACATTCAGTACTTC. This codes for CASSAKGNIQYF.

This clone was found a few times. This chain connects TRBV9 to TRBJ1-2; D is unclear. CDR3 length: 12 amino acids. Trimming shortened V by 1 base and J by 7 bases, and 8 bases separated the two germline ends. Germline V CDR1 and CDR2: SGDLS, YYNGEE. This CDR3 reads CASSVSFGGYTF. The CDR3 DNA follows: TGTGCCAGCAGCGTATCGTTTGGTGGCTACACCTTC.

This clone was observed a handful of times. The rearrangement joins TRBV7-9 to TRBJ2-5; a weak D match, TRBD1 (6 bases). V lost 2 bases to trimming and J lost 5 bases, with 15 bases between them. This CDR3 spans 15 amino acids. CDR1 and CDR2 from the germline V gene are SEHNR and FQNEAQ (reference sequence). This CDR3 reads CASSLMSGDLETQYF. Here the CDR3 DNA reads TGTGCCAGCAGCTTAATGTCAGGGGATCTGGAGACCCAGTACTTC.

V is TRBV2 and J is TRBJ2-1; 12 nucleotides match TRBD2. Per germline, CDR1 SNHLY and CDR2 FYNNEI. After removal of 8 bases from V and 7 bases from J, the junction contained 6 bases not matched to a gene. The length of the CDR3 is 14 residues. The CDR3: CASGRTSGKNEQFF. The CDR3 DNA reads TGTGCCAGCGGGAGGACTAGCGGGAAAAATGAGCAGTTCTTC.

The chain uses TRBV11-3 and TRBJ2-7, with TRBD2 matching 11 bases. CDR3 size: 18 residues. Germline CDR1 reads SGHNT; CDR2 reads YENEEA. The V segment lost 6 bases and the J segment 3 bases; nucleotides outside the gene matches: 16. The CDR3 is CASSFGTSGYTRRYEQYF. CDR3 nucleotides: TGTGCCAGCAGTTTCGGGACTAGCGGTTATACACGACGCTACGAGCAGTACTTC.